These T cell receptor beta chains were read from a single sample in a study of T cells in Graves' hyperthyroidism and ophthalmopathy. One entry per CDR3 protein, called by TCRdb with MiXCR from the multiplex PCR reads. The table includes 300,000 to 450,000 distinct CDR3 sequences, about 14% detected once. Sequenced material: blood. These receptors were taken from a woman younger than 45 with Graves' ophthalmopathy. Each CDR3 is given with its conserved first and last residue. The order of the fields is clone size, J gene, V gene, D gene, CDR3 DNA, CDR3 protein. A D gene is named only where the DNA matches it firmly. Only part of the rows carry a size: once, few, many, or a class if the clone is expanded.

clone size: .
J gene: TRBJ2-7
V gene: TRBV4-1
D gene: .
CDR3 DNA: TGCGCCAGCAGCCAAGTCGTTTCAGGCCATTCCTACGAGCAGTACTTC
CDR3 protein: CASSQVVSGHSYEQYF

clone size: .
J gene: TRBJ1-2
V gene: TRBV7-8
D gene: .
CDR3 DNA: TGTGCCAGCAGCTTAAACCTAGCTAACGATGGCTACACCTTC
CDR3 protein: CASSLNLANDGYTF

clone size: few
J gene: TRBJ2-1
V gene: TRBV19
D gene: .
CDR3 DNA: TGTGCCAGTAGTATCGGGGAGGTCACCAACTACAATGAGCAGTTCTTC
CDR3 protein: CASSIGEVTNYNEQFF

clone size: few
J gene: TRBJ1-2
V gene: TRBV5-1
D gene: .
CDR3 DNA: TGCGCCAGCAGCTTGGTTTCCGGGAGTGGCTACACCTTC
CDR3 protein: CASSLVSGSGYTF

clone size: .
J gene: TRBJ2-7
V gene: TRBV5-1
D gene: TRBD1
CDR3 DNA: TGCGCCAGCAGCAAGTGGACAGGGGGCGCGGACGAGCAGTACTTC
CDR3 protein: CASSKWTGGADEQYF

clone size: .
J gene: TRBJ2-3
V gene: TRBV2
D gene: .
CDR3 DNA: TGTGCCAGCGGACAATCAGATACGCAGTATTTT
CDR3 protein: CASGQSDTQYF

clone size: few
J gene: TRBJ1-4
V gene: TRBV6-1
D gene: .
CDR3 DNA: TGTGCCAGCAGTCACCCTACCCTTGCAACTAATGAAAAACTGTTTTTT
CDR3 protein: CASSHPTLATNEKLFF

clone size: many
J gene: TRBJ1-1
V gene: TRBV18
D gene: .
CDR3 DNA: TGTGCCAGCTCACCTTTCCAGGAGAACACTGAAGCTTTCTTT
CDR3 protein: CASSPFQENTEAFF

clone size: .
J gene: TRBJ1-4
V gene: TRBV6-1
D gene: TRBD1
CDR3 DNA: TGTGCCAGCAGTCGGACAGGATTAAATGAAAAACTGTTTTTT
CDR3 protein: CASSRTGLNEKLFF

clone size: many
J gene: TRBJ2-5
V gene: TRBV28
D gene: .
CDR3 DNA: TGTGCCAGCAGTAAATTCCTAAGGGCCCAGTACTTC
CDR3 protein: CASSKFLRAQYF

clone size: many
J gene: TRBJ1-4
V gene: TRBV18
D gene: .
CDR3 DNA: TGTGCCAGCTCACCACCGGTTGCTCGGGTAGCTGAAAAACTGTTTTTT
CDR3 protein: CASSPPVARVAEKLFF

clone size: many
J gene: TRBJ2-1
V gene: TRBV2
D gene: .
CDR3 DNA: TGTGCCAGCAGTGAGGCGGGCTACAATGAGCAGTTCTTC
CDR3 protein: CASSEAGYNEQFF

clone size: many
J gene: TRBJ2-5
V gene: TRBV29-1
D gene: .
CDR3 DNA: TGCAGCGCTACGGGACTCCGCGGAGAGACCCAGTACTTC
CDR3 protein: CSATGLRGETQYF

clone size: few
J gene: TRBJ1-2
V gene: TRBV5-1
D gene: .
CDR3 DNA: TGCGCCAGCAGCCGCGGCTCCGAAAGCTACACCTTC
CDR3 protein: CASSRGSESYTF

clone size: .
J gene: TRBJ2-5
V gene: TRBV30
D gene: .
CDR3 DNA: TGTGCCTGCCGCCAAGAGACCCAGTACTTC
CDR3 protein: CACRQETQYF

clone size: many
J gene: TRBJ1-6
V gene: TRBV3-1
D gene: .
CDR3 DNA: TGTGCCAGCAGCCAAGAGGGGGCTTCACCCCTCCACTTT
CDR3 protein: CASSQEGASPLHF

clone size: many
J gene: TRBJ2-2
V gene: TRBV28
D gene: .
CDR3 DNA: TGTGCCAGCAGCCCACACACCCCGAACACCGGGGAGCTGTTTTTT
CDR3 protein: CASSPHTPNTGELFF

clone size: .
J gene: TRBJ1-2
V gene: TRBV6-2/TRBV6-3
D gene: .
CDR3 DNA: TGTGCCAGTAAAACAGGCTATGGCTACACCTTC
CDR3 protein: CASKTGYGYTF

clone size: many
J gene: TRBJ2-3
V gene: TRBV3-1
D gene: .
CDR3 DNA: TGTGCCAGCAGCCAAGATCCATGGCGGCTACGTAACACAGATACGCAGTATTTT
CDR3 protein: CASSQDPWRLRNTDTQYF

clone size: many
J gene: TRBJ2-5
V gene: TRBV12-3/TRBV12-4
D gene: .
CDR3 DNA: TGTGCCAGCAGTTTCTTCGAGACCCAGTACTTC
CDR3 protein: CASSFFETQYF

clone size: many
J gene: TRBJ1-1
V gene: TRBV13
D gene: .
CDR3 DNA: TGTGCCAGCAGCTTAGGCCGAAGTAAAAATGAAGTTTTCTTT
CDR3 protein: CASSLGRSKNEVFF

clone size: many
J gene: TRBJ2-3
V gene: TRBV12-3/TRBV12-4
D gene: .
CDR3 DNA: TGTGCCAGCAGTTTACGTGCCCAGGGTATCGCAGATACGCAGTATTTT
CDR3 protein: CASSLRAQGIADTQYF

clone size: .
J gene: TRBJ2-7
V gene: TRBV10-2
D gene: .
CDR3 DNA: TGCGCCAGCAGTGGGGGGAACCCTCCCTACGAGCAGTACTTC
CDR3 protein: CASSGGNPPYEQYF

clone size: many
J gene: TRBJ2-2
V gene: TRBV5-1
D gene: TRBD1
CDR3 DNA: TGCGCCAGCAGCTCGGGACAGGGAAGGAACACCGGGGAGCTGTTTTTT
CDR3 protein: CASSSGQGRNTGELFF

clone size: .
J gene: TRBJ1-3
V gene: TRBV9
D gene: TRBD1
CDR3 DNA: TGTGCCAGCAGCGTAACAGGGGACTCTGGAAACACCATATATTTT
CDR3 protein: CASSVTGDSGNTIYF

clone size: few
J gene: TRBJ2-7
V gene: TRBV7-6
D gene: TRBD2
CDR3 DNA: TGTGCCAGCAGCTTAATAGCGGGGGGGTCGGGGGACGAGCAGTACTTC
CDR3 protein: CASSLIAGGSGDEQYF

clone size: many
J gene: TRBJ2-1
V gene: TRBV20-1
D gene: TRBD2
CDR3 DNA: TGCAGGGCGGGGGGGCCGAGAGGGGAGCAGTTCTTC
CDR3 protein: CRAGGPRGEQFF

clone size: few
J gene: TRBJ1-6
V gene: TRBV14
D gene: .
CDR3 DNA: TGTGCCAGCAGCGAAACAAGGTCCTATAATTCACCCCTCCACTTT
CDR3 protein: CASSETRSYNSPLHF

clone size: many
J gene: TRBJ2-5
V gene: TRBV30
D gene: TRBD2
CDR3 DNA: TGTGCCTGGAGTCTAGCGGGGGAGACCCAGTACTTC
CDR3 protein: CAWSLAGETQYF

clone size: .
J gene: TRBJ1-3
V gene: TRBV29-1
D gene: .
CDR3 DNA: TGCAGCGTTGAATGGTCGGGGACTGGAAACACCATATATTTT
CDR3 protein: CSVEWSGTGNTIYF

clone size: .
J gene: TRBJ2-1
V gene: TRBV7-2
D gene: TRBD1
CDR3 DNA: TGTGCCAGCAGCCACGCGGGACAGGCCTACAATGAGCAGTTCTTC
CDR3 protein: CASSHAGQAYNEQFF

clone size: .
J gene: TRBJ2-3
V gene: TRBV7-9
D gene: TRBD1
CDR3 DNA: TGTGCCAGCAGGAAGACGACAGGGGCGGGCGCAGATACGCAGTATTTT
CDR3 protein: CASRKTTGAGADTQYF

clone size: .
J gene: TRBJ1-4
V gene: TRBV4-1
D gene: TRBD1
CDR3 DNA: TGCGCCAGCAGCCAGGAAGGGACAGGTGGGGGGGAAAAACTGTTTTTT
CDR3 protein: CASSQEGTGGGEKLFF

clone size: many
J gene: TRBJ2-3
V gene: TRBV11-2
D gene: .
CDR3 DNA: TGTGCCAGCAGCTTAGAGGGTCGACAGGCCACAGATACGCAGTATTTT
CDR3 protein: CASSLEGRQATDTQYF

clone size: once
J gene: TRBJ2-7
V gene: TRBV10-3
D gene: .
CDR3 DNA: TGTGCCATCAGCCTCAACAGGGATTCACACGAGCAGTACTTC
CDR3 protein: CAISLNRDSHEQYF

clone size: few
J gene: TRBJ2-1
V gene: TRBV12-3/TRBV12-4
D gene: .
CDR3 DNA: TGTGCCAGCAGCCCAGACAGTGCGACCTACAATGAGCAGTTCTTC
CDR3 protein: CASSPDSATYNEQFF

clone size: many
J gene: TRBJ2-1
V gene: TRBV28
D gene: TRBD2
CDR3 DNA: TGTGCCAGCAGTTCCTATGCGACGCGGGGGTCCAATGAGCAGTTCTTC
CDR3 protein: CASSSYATRGSNEQFF

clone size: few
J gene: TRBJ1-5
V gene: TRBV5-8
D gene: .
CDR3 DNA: TGTGCCAGCAGCTTGATCGGTTTTAGCAATCAGCCCCAGCATTTT
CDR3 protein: CASSLIGFSNQPQHF

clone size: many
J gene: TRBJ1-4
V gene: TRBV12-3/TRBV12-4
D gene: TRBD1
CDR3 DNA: TGTGCCAGCAGTTTAGGACAGGGGTTGGTTGAAAAACTGTTTTTT
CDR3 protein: CASSLGQGLVEKLFF